Listed here are 7 T cell receptor beta chains from one sample, sequenced in a study of cytomegalovirus exposure and HLA in healthy donors. This PCR relied on a set of 60 Vbeta primers and 13 Jbeta primers. Method: immunoSEQ multiplex PCR; TCRdb's copy keeps in-frame clones and lacks some. The table lists approximately 32,000 clones, roughly 84% of them singletons, with 3.6% in the top ten. The source material was PBMCs. The receptors were gathered from a woman aged 18-29 years in good health and CMV-seronegative.

The CDR3 is CASSYRDRGGGYTF. CDR3 nucleotides: TGTGCCAGCAGTTACCGGGACAGGGGCGGTGGCTACACCTTC. The rearrangement joins TRBV6-5 to TRBJ1-2; TRBD1 agrees at 10 bases. The germline gives CDR1 MNHEY, CDR2 SVGAGI. V was pared by 2 bases and J by 7 bases, with 4 bases of the junction left unmatched. The CDR3 runs to 14 residues.

The chain carries TRBV23-1 and TRBJ2-1; 9 bases are a match to TRBD1. TRBV23-1 is labeled an ORF, and its function is uncertain. The CDR3 runs 18 residues. J was trimmed by 2 bases and V by 4 bases; bases with no gene match: 12. DNA for the CDR3: TGCGCCAGCAGTCCGCACAGGGGGCGGGGTGGGCCCTACAATGAGCAGTTCTTC. Protein product: CASSPHRGRGGPYNEQFF.

The chain recombines TRBV14 with TRBJ1-2; TRBD1 matches at 8 bases. Germline V CDR1 and CDR2: SGHDN, FVKESK. After removal of 4 bases from V and 4 bases from J, the junction contained 8 bases not matched to a gene. The CDR3 sequence is 15 residues long. DNA of the CDR3: TGTGCCAGCAGCCCCGACAGGGGTCAGGGCTATGGCTACACCTTC. Its protein product is CASSPDRGQGYGYTF.

This clone was counted a single time. The genes are TRBV10-3 and TRBJ2-2; 16 nucleotides match TRBD2. With 6 bases clipped from V and 2 bases from J, the junction kept 9 bases outside the gene matches. CDR1 is ENHRY and CDR2 is SYGVKD in the germline V gene. The CDR3 sequence is 19 residues long. The CDR3: CAIRETGTSGGANTGELFF. DNA of the CDR3: TGTGCCATCAGAGAAACCGGGACTAGCGGGGGGGCTAACACCGGGGAGCTGTTTTTT.

The chain joins TRBV11-2 to TRBJ1-6; D not certain. CDR1 SGHAT and CDR2 FQNNGV come from the germline V gene. CDR3 length: 14 residues. Trimming left V 0 bases short and J 5 bases short, with 5 bases between. As DNA, the CDR3 is TGTGCCAGCAGCTTAGAGGCAGATAATTCACCCCTCCACTTT. This translates into CASSLEADNSPLHF.

The V call is TRBV4-1, the J call TRBJ2-7, with D possibly TRBD2 on 6 matching bases. The germline V and J ends were trimmed by 3 bases and 4 bases, with 13 bases remaining between them. The CDR3 is 14 amino acids. Germline V lookup: CDR1 MGHRA, CDR2 YSYEKL. CDR3 nucleotides: TGCGCCAGCAGCCAGGTTCATCGGGGGTACGAGCAGTACTTC. Residues: CASSQVHRGYEQYF.

The chain links TRBV10-3 to TRBJ2-3; D remains unclear. V was cut by 4 bases and J by 0 bases, with 14 bases left in between. This CDR3 has 16 amino acids. Germline values: CDR1 ENHRY, CDR2 SYGVKD. The CDR3 region is CAISAWLDSSTDTQYF. The CDR3 nucleotides read TGTGCCATCAGTGCCTGGCTCGACTCTAGCACAGATACGCAGTATTTT.